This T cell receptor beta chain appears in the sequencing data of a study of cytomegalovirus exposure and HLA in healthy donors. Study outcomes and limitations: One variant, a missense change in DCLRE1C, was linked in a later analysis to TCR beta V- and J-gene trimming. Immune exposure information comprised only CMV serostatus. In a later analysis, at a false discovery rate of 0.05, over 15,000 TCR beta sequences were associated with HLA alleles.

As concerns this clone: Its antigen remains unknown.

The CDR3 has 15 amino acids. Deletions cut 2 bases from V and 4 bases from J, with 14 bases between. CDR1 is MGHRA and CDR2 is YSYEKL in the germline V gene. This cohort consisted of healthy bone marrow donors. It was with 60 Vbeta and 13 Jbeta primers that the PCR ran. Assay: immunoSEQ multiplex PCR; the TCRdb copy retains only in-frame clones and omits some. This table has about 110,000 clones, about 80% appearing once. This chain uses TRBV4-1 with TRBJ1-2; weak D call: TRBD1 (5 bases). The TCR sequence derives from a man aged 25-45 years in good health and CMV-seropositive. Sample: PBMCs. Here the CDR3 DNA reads TGCGCCAGCAGCCAACCCGATGGGGCCTCCTATGGCTACACCTTC. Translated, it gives CASSQPDGASYGYTF.